The 28 T cell receptor beta chains given below trace back to one sample, sequenced in a study of human T cells and chemical hapten exposure (dated by TCRdb to the early 2020s). The library was built by means of RACE. Sequenced on a NextSeq 500. Using fastp trimming at Q25 and MiXCR clonotype assembly, TCRdb reanalyzed the public sequencing data and kept in-frame beta chains. When rows share a CDR3 protein, they turn into one entry using the most common DNA and genes. In all, the sample holds approximately 160,000 distinct CDR3 sequences, and around 30% of those were seen once. About 2% of the sample comes from the top ten. The time point label of this sample denotes: patch test 3, about 24 weeks after DPC sensitization. The treatment or condition label of this sample denotes: therapeutic diphenylcyclopropenone sensitization with weekly scalp DPC. The starting material was whole blood, obtained in connection with sensitization to the hapten diphenylcyclopropenone (DPC). The receptor set was obtained from a woman between 18 and 29 years old with alopecia areata. Some clones in this sample may be carry-over from other donors' samples.

This clonotype turned up a few times. The CDR3 DNA reads as TGTGCCAGCAGCCGCTTATCGGGACAGGGGGCCGATGAGCAGTTCTTC. Translation: CASSRLSGQGADEQFF. This chain links TRBV7-6 with TRBJ2-1; 12 bases agree with TRBD1. With V trimmed by 5 bases and J by 8 bases, 10 bases remained unmatched. The CDR3 is 16 amino acids. The germline gives CDR1 SGHVS, CDR2 FNYEAQ.

The chain employs TRBV20-1 and TRBJ1-5; 8 bases agree with TRBD1. Germline values: CDR1 DFQATT, CDR2 SNEGSKA (reference sequence). The CDR3 is 14 amino acids. V shed 3 bases and J 4 bases; nucleotides not matched to a gene: 5. Here the CDR3 reads CSASAGTGNQPQHF. CDR3 in DNA: TGCAGTGCTAGTGCCGGGACAGGAAATCAGCCCCAGCATTTT.

The rearrangement links TRBV30 to TRBJ1-5, with 7 positions matching TRBD1. There are 15 residues in the CDR3. The V gene end was trimmed by 3 bases and the J gene end by 0 bases; junction bases not matched to a gene: 5. From germline, CDR1 is GTSNPN and CDR2 SVGIG (reference sequence). The CDR3 nucleotides read TGTGCCTGGAGGGACGGGACAGCTAGCAATCAGCCCCAGCATTTT. Its translation is CAWRDGTASNQPQHF.

The CDR3 coding sequence is TGTGCCAGCAGTCCTCCCTACCTCGAGGGCAATCAGCCCCAGCATTTT. It translates to CASSPPYLEGNQPQHF. The rearrangement links TRBV28 to TRBJ1-5; D unclear. Germline loops: CDR1 MDHEN, CDR2 SYDVKM. CDR3 size: 16 residues. V shed 5 bases and J shed 2 bases, with 16 bases lying between them.

This clonotype was seen a handful of times. The chain recombines TRBV2 with TRBJ2-4, with a possible D match to TRBD1 (6 bases). Trimming stripped 10 bases from V and 2 bases from J, with 18 bases between. The CDR3 loop spans 15 amino acids. Germline CDR1 is SNHLY and CDR2 is FYNNEI. The CDR3 DNA follows: TGTGCCAACAAGGGGGATGGCCCTACCAAAAACATTCAGTACTTC. It encodes CANKGDGPTKNIQYF.

The chain links TRBV20-1 to TRBJ2-1, with 7 bases identical to TRBD2. Germline CDR1 is DFQATT and CDR2 is SNEGSKA (reference sequence). The CDR3 has 15 amino acids. V gave up 0 bases and J gave up 3 bases; unmatched junction bases: 5. The CDR3 coding sequence is TGCAGTGCTAGAGATCCCGGCGGGGGCTACAATGAGCAGTTCTTC. Translation: CSARDPGGGYNEQFF.

This clonotype came up many times. The genes are TRBV5-6 and TRBJ2-7; 7 bases are a match to TRBD1. With V trimmed by 3 bases and J by 2 bases, 5 bases remained unmatched. The V gene's germline CDR1 is SGHDT and CDR2 YYEEEE. The CDR3 contains 14 residues. For the CDR3, the DNA is TGTGCCAGCAGCTGGACAGGCCCTCCCTACGAGCAGTACTTC. The encoded protein is CASSWTGPPYEQYF.

This rearrangement joins TRBV27 to TRBJ2-1, with 9 bases aligning to TRBD2. The CDR3 loop spans 15 amino acids. Germline V gene data show CDR1 as MNHEY and CDR2 as SMNVEV (reference sequence). V trimming: 5 bases; J trimming: 3 bases; junction bases outside the gene matches: 5. The CDR3 coding sequence is TGTGCCAGCAGTCGACCTAGCGGGGACTACAATGAGCAGTTCTTC. Translated: CASSRPSGDYNEQFF.

V and J are TRBV2 and TRBJ2-1, with TRBD2 matching 11 bases. The CDR3 spans 14 residues. Germline V gene sequence: CDR1 SNHLY, CDR2 FYNNEI. Losses at the gene ends were 7 bases for V and 9 bases for J; bases not matched to a gene: 8. As DNA, the CDR3 is TGTGCCAGCAAGCCTAGCGGGGGGAGTGGTGAGCAGTTCTTC. It encodes CASKPSGGSGEQFF.

The chain has TRBV6-6 and TRBJ2-1, with a possible D match to TRBD1 (6 bases). Germline assignment: CDR1 MNHNY and CDR2 SVGAGI (reference sequence). The CDR3 has 14 amino acids. The ends were cut back, 5 bases at V and 4 bases at J, with 12 bases in the middle. The DNA for the CDR3 is TGTGCCAGCAGTAAATCAGGACAGTACAATGAGCAGTTCTTC. It specifies CASSKSGQYNEQFF.

Here the CDR3 reads CASSLRPGERNTEAFF. CDR3 nucleotide sequence: TGTGCCAGCAGCTTGAGGCCGGGGGAGAGGAACACTGAAGCTTTCTTT. J is TRBJ1-1 and V is TRBV11-2; weak D call: TRBD1 (5 bases). This CDR3 spans 16 amino acids. Germline V gene lookup returns CDR1 SGHAT and CDR2 FQNNGV. V was trimmed by 3 bases and J by 1 base, leaving 15 bases between them.

This clonotype was seen a few times. The chain is built from TRBV29-1 and TRBJ1-2; D call uncertain. Germline values: CDR1 SQVTM, CDR2 ANQGSEA. This CDR3 contains 12 residues. Trimming removed 2 bases from V and 2 bases from J, with 6 bases in between. CDR3 protein: CSVEPGNYGYTF. The CDR3 DNA reads as TGCAGCGTTGAACCTGGGAACTATGGCTACACCTTC.

This clonotype was counted between two and nine times. J is TRBJ2-3 and V is TRBV4-3; TRBD2 is a possible D gene (6 bases). The V and J ends lost 1 base and 2 bases respectively, with 16 bases between them. CDR1 is LGHNA and CDR2 is YSLEER in the germline V gene. The CDR3 spans 17 residues. CDR3 residues: CASSQAPAGNPTDTQYF. For the CDR3, the DNA is TGCGCCAGCAGCCAAGCCCCCGCGGGAAATCCCACAGATACGCAGTATTTT.

This clonotype turned up a few times. This chain joins TRBV25-1 and TRBJ1-1; D unresolved. Germline CDR1 MGHDK, CDR2 SYGVNS. The ends were cut back, 0 bases at V and 8 bases at J, with 7 bases in the middle. The CDR3 covers 12 residues. CDR3 sequence: CASSEYGREAFF. The CDR3 DNA reads as TGTGCCAGCAGTGAATATGGGAGGGAAGCTTTCTTT. The full variable domain, rest sourced from reference TRBV25-1 and TRBJ1-1, is EADIYQTPRYLVIGTGKKITLECSQTMGHDKMYWYQQDPGMELHLIHYSYGVNSTEKGDLSSESTVSRIRTEHFPLTLESARPSHTSQYLCASSEYGREAFFGQGTRLTVV.

There are a few counts of this clonotype. The rearrangement links TRBV18 to TRBJ1-1, with a tentative D call TRBD1 (5 bases). The CDR3 totals 16 residues. V lost 2 bases and J lost 6, with 19 bases in between. CDR1 and CDR2 from the germline V gene are KGHSH and LQKENI. CDR3 sequence: CASSPGAAGRGAEAFF. As DNA, the CDR3 is TGTGCCAGCTCACCAGGTGCAGCAGGGCGAGGGGCTGAAGCTTTCTTT.

The sample holds a few counts of this clonotype. V gene TRBV29-1 combines with J gene TRBJ1-1; TRBD1 aligns across 8 bases. Unmatched junction bases numbered 4, after V lost 5 bases and J lost 2 bases. Germline V lookup: CDR1 SQVTM, CDR2 ANQGSEA. The CDR3 sequence is 13 residues long. The CDR3 here is CSVIGQGNTEAFF. The DNA for the CDR3 is TGCAGCGTTATCGGACAGGGCAACACTGAAGCTTTCTTT.

This chain links TRBV7-3 with TRBJ1-1; D is ambiguous. Trimming left V 4 bases short and J 3 bases short, with 9 bases between. The germline V gene has CDR1 SGHTA and CDR2 FQGTGA. The CDR3 sequence is 13 residues long. The CDR3: CASSWSGDTEAFF. CDR3 bases: TGTGCCAGCAGCTGGAGCGGGGACACTGAAGCTTTCTTT.

Ten or more counts support this clonotype. The genes are TRBV20-1 and TRBJ2-1, with a tentative D call TRBD2 (5 bases). Trimming took off 4 bases at V and 0 bases at J, with 10 bases between the two ends. CDR3 length equals 14 residues. Germline V gene sequence: CDR1 DFQATT, CDR2 SNEGSKA (reference sequence). The CDR3 region is CSATSGHSYNEQFF. The CDR3 DNA sequence: TGCAGTGCTACAAGCGGCCACTCCTACAATGAGCAGTTCTTC.

The rearrangement links TRBV5-1 to TRBJ2-3; 10 bases fit TRBD2. Looked up from germline, CDR1 is SGHRS and CDR2 is YFSETQ. V was clipped by 4 bases and J by 6 bases; unmatched bases: 8. The CDR3 is made up of 15 amino acids. Here the CDR3 reads CASSGAGGPWDTQYF. CDR3 sequence (DNA): TGCGCCAGCAGCGGAGCGGGGGGGCCGTGGGATACGCAGTATTTT.

This rearrangement joins TRBV5-6 to TRBJ1-6, with unresolved D. The germline V and J ends were trimmed by 1 base and 10 bases, with 9 bases remaining between them. The CDR3 covers 13 residues. Germline CDR1 SGHDT, CDR2 YYEEEE. DNA for the CDR3: TGTGCCAGCAGCTTGTCCGGGGAATCACCCCTCCACTTT. Its protein is CASSLSGESPLHF.

V usage is TRBV7-2 and J usage is TRBJ2-3; D remains ambiguous. Germline V lookup: CDR1 SGHTA, CDR2 FQGNSA. The CDR3 length is 11 residues. CDR3 residues: CASRNVDTQYF. The CDR3 DNA is TGTGCATCCCGAAATGTGGATACGCAGTATTTT.

In this sample, this clonotype turned up a few times. The chain carries TRBV3-1 and TRBJ1-6; D perhaps matches TRBD1 (5 bases). Between the trimmed V and J ends, which lost 4 bases and 10 bases, there was a span of 11 bases. This CDR3 is 13 amino acids long. Germline CDR1 LGHDT, CDR2 YNNKEL (reference sequence). In nucleotides, the CDR3 is TGTGCCAGCAGCCCCAGGGATCGGTCACCCCTCCACTTT. The encoded protein is CASSPRDRSPLHF.

This clonotype was counted many times. The rearrangement joins TRBV6-2 or TRBV6-3 to TRBJ2-7; D is undetermined. This CDR3 has 13 amino acids. The V and J ends lost 6 bases and 2 bases respectively, with 11 bases between them. CDR1 is MNHEY, CDR2 SVGEGT, per germline. This CDR3 reads CASRRGGAYEQYF. The CDR3 DNA reads as TGTGCCAGCAGGCGTGGTGGGGCCTACGAGCAGTACTTC.

This clonotype was picked up a small number of times. The chain has TRBV27 and TRBJ2-7; TRBD1 matches at 7 bases. Germline assignment: CDR1 MNHEY and CDR2 SMNVEV (reference sequence). The V segment lost 0 bases and the J segment 4 bases; nucleotides outside the gene matches: 9. The CDR3 length is 16 residues. The CDR3 sequence: CASSLSRTGAFYEQYF. DNA for the CDR3: TGTGCCAGCAGTTTATCTCGGACAGGAGCCTTTTACGAGCAGTACTTC.

The chain joins TRBV4-3 to TRBJ2-1; D is perhaps TRBD1 or TRBD2 (5 bases each). CDR1 and CDR2 from the germline V gene are LGHNA and YSLEER. The ends were cut back, 0 bases at V and 9 bases at J, with 12 bases in the middle. The CDR3 has 14 residues. CDR3 DNA sequence: TGCGCCAGCAGCCAAGAGAGGACTGGGGGTGAGCAGTTCTTC. Encoded protein: CASSQERTGGEQFF.

The genes are TRBV11-3 and TRBJ2-5, with 7 bases matching TRBD1. V lost 7 bases, J lost 2 bases, and 7 bases stayed unmatched. Germline CDR1 reads SGHNT; CDR2 reads YENEEA. The CDR3 consists of 14 residues. As DNA, the CDR3 is TGTGCCAGCAACAATGGACAGGCTCAAGAGACCCAGTACTTC. Its translation is CASNNGQAQETQYF. Variable domain in full (rest from reference TRBV11-3 and TRBJ2-5): EAGVVQSPRYKIIEKKQPVAFWCNPISGHNTLYWYLQNLGQGPELLIRYENEEAVDDSQLPKDRFSAERLKGVDSTLKIQPAELGDSAVYLCASNNGQAQETQYFGPGTRLLVL.

This clonotype was seen only a few times. The chain carries TRBV29-1 and TRBJ2-7; D may be TRBD1 (5 bases). Germline CDR1 reads SQVTM; CDR2 reads ANQGSEA. V was trimmed by 7 bases and J by 1 base, leaving 14 bases between them. The CDR3 is 13 residues long. DNA of the CDR3: TGCAGCGCTGGCCCAGGGCGGTCCTACGAGCAGTACTTC. Its translation is CSAGPGRSYEQYF.

This clonotype showed up many times. CDR3 nucleotides: TGCAGTGCGACACGTGGGGGAGCCTCTGGAAACACCATATATTTT. The encoded protein is CSATRGGASGNTIYF. This chain links TRBV20-1 with TRBJ1-3; a possible D gene is TRBD1 (5 bases). The V end was cut by 6 bases, the J end by 0 bases, with 15 bases between. The CDR3 loop spans 15 amino acids. The germline gives CDR1 DFQATT, CDR2 SNEGSKA (reference sequence).